Judged by abundance, the clone carrying this T cell receptor beta chain is medium-sized. The source of the sample is a study of tumor-infiltrating lymphocytes in primary liver carcinoma. TCR beta cDNA was prepared out of 500 ng total RNA by means of a constant-region primer. Construction of TCR beta libraries relied on three successive nested multiplex PCR rounds employing slightly modified ARM-PCR. TRBV1-TRBV30 forward primers paired with a C-beta reverse primer drove the first two PCR rounds, ten to eleven cycles each. Each CDR3 protein is one row after TCRdb ran MiXCR on the multiplex PCR reads. The profile shows roughly 50,000 distinct CDR3 sequences, about 68% of them singletons. Unsorted bulk tissue of roughly 20-34 mg yielded co-extracted RNA and DNA. Infection with HBV was chronic in patients; they were treatment-naive. The CDR3 is made up of 14 amino acids. V was shortened by 0 bases and J by 2 bases, with 8 bases between the two germline ends. Germline CDR1 MGHRA, CDR2 YSYEKL.

The V call is TRBV4-1, the J call TRBJ2-7, with D possibly matching TRBD1 (5 bases). Source material: liver tumor tissue from sampling region 2. The subset: tumor region T2, inferior pole. The sequence was collected from a man in his forties with primary liver carcinoma and hepatitis B virus infection. The CDR3 sequence: CASSQEGQAYEQYF. The CDR3 DNA reads TGCGCCAGCAGCCAAGAGGGGCAGGCCTACGAGCAGTACTTC.